A single TCR beta chain is shown here with its context. Its matching antigen is unknown. The authors distributed each subset's genomic DNA evenly over several immunoSEQ plates. This table comes from immunoSEQ multiplex PCR, and its TCRdb copy is limited to in-frame clones, with some not included. The sample holds millions of clones, roughly 95% seen once. This entry is derived from a study of shared clonotypes between healthy human individuals. Study conclusions and caveats: Donor scarcity curtailed the genetic and exposure-history diversity represented herein. When compared with the clonotypes that were shared by all four sorted-subset donors, the non-shared clonotypes turned out to have lower generation probabilities.

Splitting the CD4+ cells yielded a CD45RA+ naive subset and a CD45RA-negative memory subset. Germline CDR1 and CDR2: SGDLS and YYNGEE. V lost 7 bases, J lost 0 bases, and 6 bases stayed unmatched. This CDR3 spans 15 amino acids. Sequencing was done on a sample of naive CD4+ T cells sorted from blood. Subset indicated: CD45RA+ positively selected. This TCR came from a man younger than 30 in good health. The chain joins TRBV9 to TRBJ2-1, with TRBD2 matching 8 bases. CDR3 protein: CASSQSGSSYNEQFF. For the CDR3, the DNA is TGTGCCAGCTCACAGAGCGGGAGCTCCTACAATGAGCAGTTCTTC.